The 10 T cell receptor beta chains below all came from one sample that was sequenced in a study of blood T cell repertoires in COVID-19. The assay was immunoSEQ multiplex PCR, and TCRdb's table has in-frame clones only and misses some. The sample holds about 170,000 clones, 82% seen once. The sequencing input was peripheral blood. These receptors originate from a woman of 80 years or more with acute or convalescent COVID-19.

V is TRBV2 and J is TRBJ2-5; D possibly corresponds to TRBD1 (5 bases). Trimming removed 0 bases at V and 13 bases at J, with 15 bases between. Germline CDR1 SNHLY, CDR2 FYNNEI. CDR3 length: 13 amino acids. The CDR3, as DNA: TGTGCCAGCAGTGAAGCGCTTATGACAGTCTGGTACTTC. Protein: CASSEALMTVWYF.

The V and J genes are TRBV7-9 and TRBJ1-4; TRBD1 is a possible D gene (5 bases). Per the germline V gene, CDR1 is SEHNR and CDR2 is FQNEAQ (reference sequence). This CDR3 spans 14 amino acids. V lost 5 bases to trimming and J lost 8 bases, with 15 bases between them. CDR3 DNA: TGTGCCAGCAGCCCCCCGGGGGGAAGCGAAAAACTGTTTTTT. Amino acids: CASSPPGGSEKLFF.

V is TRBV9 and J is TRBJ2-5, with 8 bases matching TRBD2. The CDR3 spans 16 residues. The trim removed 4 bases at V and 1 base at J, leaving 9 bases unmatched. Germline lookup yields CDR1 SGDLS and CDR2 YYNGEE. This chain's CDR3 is CASSSGKSGGQETQYF. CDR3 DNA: TGTGCCAGCAGCAGCGGAAAGAGCGGGGGCCAAGAGACCCAGTACTTC.

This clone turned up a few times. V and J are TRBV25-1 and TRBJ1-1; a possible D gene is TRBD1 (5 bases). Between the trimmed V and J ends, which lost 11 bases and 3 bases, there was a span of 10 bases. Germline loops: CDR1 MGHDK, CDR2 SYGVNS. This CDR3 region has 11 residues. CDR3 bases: TGTGCCGCGGGGGACGACACTGAAGCTTTCTTT. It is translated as CAAGDDTEAFF.

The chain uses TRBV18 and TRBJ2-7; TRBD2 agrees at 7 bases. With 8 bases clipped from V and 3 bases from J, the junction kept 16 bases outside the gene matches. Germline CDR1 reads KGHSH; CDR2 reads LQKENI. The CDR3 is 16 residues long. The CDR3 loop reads CASGTFEGLAVYEQYF. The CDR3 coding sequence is TGTGCCAGCGGCACGTTCGAGGGGCTAGCGGTCTACGAGCAGTACTTC.

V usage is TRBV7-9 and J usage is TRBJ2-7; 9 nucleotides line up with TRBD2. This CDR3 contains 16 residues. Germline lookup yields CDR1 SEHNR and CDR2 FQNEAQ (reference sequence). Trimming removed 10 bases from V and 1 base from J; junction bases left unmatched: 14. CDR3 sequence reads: CATDTGLAQLSYEQYF. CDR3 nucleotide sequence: TGTGCCACCGATACCGGACTAGCGCAATTGTCCTACGAGCAGTACTTC.

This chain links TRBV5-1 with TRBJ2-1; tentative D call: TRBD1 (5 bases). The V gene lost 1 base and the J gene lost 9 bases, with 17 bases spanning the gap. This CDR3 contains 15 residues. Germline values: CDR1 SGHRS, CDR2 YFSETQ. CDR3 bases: TGCGCCAGCAGCTTGAGTCTAGGGGATGTAGGTGAGCAGTTCTTC. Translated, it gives CASSLSLGDVGEQFF. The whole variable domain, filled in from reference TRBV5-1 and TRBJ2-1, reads KAGVTQTPRYLIKTRGQQVTLSCSPISGHRSVSWYQQTPGQGLQFLFEYFSETQRNKGNFPGRFSGRQFSNSRSEMNVSTLELGDSALYLCASSLSLGDVGEQFFGPGTRLTVL.

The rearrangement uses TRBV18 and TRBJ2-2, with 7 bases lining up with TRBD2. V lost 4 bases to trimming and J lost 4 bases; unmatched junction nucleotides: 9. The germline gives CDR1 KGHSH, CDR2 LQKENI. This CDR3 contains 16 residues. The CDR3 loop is CASSQTGGRSTGELFF. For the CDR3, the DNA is TGTGCCAGCTCACAAACGGGCGGGAGAAGCACCGGGGAGCTGTTTTTT.

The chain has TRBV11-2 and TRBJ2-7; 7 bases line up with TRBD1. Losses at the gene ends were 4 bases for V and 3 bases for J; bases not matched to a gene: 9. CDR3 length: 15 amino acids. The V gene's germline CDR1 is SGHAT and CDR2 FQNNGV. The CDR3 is CASSWGQNIDYEQYF. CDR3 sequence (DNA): TGTGCCAGCAGCTGGGGACAGAACATTGACTACGAGCAGTACTTC.

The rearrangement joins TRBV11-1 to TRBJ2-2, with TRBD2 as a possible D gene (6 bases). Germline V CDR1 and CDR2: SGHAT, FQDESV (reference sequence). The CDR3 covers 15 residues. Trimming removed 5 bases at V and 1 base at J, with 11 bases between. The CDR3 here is CASSQGLRNTGELFF. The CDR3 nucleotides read TGTGCCAGCAGCCAGGGACTCCGGAACACCGGGGAGCTGTTTTTT.